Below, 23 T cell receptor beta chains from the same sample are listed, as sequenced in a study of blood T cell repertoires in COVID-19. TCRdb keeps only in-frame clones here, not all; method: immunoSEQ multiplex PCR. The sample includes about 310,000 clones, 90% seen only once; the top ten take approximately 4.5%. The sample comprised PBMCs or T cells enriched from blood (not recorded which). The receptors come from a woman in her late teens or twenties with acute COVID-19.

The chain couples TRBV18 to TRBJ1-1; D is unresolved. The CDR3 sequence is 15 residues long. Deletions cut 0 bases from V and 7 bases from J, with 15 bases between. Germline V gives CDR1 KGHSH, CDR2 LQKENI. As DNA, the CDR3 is TGTGCCAGCTCACCACCATCGGGTGCCCGTGGTGAAGCTTTCTTT. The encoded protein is CASSPPSGARGEAFF.

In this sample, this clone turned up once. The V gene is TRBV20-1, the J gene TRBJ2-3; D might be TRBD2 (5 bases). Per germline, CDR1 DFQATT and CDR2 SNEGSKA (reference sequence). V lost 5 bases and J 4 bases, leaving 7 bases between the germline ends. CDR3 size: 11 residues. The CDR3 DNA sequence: TGCAGTGCTCCCGGGGCAGATACGCAGTATTTT. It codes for CSAPGADTQYF.

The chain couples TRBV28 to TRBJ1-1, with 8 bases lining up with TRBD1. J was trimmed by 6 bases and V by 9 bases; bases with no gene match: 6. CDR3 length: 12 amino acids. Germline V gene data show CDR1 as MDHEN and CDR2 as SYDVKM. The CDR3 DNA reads TGTGCCAGGGGGGACAGGTCAGCTGAAGCTTTCTTT. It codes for CARGDRSAEAFF. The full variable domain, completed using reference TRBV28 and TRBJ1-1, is DVKVTQSSRYLVKRTGEKVFLECVQDMDHENMFWYRQDPGLGLRLIYFSYDVKMKEKGDIPEGYSVSREKKERFSLILESASTNQTSMYLCARGDRSAEAFFGQGTRLTVV.

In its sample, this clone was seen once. The CDR3 coding sequence is TGTGCCAGCAGCTTAGCGGGGGAAGTCCAAGAGACCCAGTACTTC. This encodes CASSLAGEVQETQYF. The chain is built from TRBV7-3 and TRBJ2-5; 7 bases are shared with TRBD2. The length of the CDR3 is 15 residues. V trimming: 2 bases; J trimming: 1 base; junction bases outside the gene matches: 4. Germline V gives CDR1 SGHTA, CDR2 FQGTGA.

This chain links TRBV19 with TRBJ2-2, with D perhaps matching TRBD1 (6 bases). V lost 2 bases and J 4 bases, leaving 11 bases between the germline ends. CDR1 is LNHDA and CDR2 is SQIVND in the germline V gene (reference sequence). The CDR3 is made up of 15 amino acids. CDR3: CASSILTGSTGELFF. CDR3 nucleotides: TGTGCCAGTAGTATATTAACAGGGAGCACCGGGGAGCTGTTTTTT.

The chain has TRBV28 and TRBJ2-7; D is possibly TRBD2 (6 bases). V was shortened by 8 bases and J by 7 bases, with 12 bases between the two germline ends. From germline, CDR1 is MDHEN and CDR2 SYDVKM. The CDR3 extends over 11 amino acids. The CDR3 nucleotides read TGTGCCAGCGGGCGCGCGGGGGAGCAGTACTTC. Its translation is CASGRAGEQYF.

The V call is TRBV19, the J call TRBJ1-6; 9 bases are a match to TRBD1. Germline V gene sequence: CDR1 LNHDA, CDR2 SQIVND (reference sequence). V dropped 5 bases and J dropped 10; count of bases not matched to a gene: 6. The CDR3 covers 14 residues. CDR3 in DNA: TGTGCCAGTAGTTCAGGACAGGGGAGATCACCCCTCCACTTT. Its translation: CASSSGQGRSPLHF.

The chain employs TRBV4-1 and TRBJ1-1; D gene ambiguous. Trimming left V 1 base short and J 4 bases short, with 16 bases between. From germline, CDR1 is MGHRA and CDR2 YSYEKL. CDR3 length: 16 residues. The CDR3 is CASSQVNVGLGTEAFF. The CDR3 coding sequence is TGCGCCAGCAGCCAAGTTAACGTTGGACTAGGCACTGAAGCTTTCTTT.

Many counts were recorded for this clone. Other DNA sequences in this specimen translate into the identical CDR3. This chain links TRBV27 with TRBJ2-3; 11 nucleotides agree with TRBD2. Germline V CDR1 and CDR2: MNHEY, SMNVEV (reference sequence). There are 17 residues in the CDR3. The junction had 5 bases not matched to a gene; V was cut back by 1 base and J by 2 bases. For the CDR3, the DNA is TGTGCCAGCAGTTTATGGGCTAGCGGGAGGTCCACAGATACGCAGTATTTT. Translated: CASSLWASGRSTDTQYF.

The chain's CDR3 is CAASTGSPYEQYF. The DNA of the CDR3 is TGTGCCGCGTCGACGGGATCCCCCTACGAGCAGTACTTC. The chain has TRBV3-1 (or the pseudogene TRBV3-2) and TRBJ2-7; D possibly corresponds to TRBD2 (5 bases). The CDR3 spans 13 residues. V lost 11 bases, J lost 2 bases, and 16 bases lay in between. Germline-derived CDR1 and CDR2 are LGHDT and YNNKEL (reference sequence).

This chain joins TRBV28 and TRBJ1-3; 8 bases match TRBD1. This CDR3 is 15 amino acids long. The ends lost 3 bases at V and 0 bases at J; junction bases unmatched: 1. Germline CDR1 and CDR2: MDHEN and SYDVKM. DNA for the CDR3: TGTGCCAGCAGTTTGGGACAGGTCTCTGGAAACACCATATATTTT. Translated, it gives CASSLGQVSGNTIYF.

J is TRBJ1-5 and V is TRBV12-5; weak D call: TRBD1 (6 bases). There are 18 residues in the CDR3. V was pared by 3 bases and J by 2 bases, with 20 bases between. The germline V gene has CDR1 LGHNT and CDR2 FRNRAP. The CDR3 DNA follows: TGTGCTAGTGGTTTTCGGTTACAGGGTGGGGGGGGCAATCAGCCCCAGCATTTT. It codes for CASGFRLQGGGGNQPQHF.

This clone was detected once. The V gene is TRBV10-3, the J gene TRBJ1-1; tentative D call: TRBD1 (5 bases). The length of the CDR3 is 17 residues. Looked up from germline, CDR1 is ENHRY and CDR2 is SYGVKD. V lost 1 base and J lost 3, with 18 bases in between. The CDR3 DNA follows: TGTGCCATCAGTGAGTTCATTGGGGGAGGTGCGGACACTGAAGCTTTCTTT. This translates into CAISEFIGGGADTEAFF.

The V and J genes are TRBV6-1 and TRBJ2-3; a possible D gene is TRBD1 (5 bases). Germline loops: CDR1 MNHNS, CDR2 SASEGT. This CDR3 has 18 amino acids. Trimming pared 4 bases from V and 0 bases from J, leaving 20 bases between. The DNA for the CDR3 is TGTGCCAGCAGTGTTAATCCAACAGGCTCAAGAAGCACAGATACGCAGTATTTT. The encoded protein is CASSVNPTGSRSTDTQYF.

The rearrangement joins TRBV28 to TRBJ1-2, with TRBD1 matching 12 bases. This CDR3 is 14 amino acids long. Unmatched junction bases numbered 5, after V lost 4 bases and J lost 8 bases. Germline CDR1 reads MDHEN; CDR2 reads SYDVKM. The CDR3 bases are TGTGCCAGCAGTTCCGGGACAGGGGGCGTCGGCTACACCTTC. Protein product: CASSSGTGGVGYTF.

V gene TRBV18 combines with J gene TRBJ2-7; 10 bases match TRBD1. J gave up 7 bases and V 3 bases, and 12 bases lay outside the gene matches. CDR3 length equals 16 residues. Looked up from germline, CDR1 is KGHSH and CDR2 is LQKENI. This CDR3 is CASSPPPGQGYREQYF. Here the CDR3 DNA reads TGTGCCAGCTCACCGCCACCGGGACAGGGGTATCGGGAGCAGTACTTC.

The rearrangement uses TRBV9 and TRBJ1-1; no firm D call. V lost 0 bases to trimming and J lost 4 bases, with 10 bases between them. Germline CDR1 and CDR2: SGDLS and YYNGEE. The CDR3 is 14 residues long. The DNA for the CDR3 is TGTGCCAGCAGCGTAGGCTCGGGGAGCACTGAAGCTTTCTTT. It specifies CASSVGSGSTEAFF. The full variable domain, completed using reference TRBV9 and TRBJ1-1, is DSGVTQTPKHLITATGQRVTLRCSPRSGDLSVYWYQQSLDQGLQFLIQYYNGEERAKGNILERFSAQQFPDLHSELNLSSLELGDSALYFCASSVGSGSTEAFFGQGTRLTVV.

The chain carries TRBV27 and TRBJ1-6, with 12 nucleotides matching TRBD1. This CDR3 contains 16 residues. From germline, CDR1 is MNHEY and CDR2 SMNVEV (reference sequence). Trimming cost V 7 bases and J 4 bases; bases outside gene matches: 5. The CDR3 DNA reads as TGTGCCAGCACCCCGGGACAGGGGGCATATAATTCACCCCTCCACTTT. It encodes CASTPGQGAYNSPLHF.

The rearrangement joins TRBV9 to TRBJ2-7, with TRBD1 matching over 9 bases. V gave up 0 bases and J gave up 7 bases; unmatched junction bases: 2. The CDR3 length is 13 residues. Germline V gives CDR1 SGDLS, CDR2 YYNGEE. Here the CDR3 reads CASSVGGQGEQYF. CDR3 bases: TGTGCCAGCAGCGTAGGAGGACAGGGGGAGCAGTACTTC.

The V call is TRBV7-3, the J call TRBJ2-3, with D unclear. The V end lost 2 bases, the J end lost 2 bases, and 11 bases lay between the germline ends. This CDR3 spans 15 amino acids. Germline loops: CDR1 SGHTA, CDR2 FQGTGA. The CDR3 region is CASSLSAVLTDTQYF. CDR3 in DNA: TGTGCCAGCAGCTTATCTGCGGTCCTCACAGATACGCAGTATTTT. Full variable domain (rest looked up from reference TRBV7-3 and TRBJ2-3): GAGVSQTPSNKVTEKGKYVELRCDPISGHTALYWYRQSLGQGPEFLIYFQGTGAADDSGLPNDRFFAVRPEGSVSTLKIQRTERGDSAVYLCASSLSAVLTDTQYFGPGTRLTVL.

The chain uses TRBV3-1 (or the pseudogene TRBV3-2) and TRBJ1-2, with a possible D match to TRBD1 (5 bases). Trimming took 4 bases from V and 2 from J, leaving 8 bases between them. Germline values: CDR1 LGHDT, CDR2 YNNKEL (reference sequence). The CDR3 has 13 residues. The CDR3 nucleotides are TGTGCCAGCAGCCCGAGACAGAACTATGGCTACACCTTC. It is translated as CASSPRQNYGYTF.

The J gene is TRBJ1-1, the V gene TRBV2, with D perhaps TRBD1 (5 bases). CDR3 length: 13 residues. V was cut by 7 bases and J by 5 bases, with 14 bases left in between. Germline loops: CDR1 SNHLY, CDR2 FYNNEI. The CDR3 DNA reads TGTGCCAGCAATCCAGGGCTGGTGACTGAAGCTTTCTTT. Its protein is CASNPGLVTEAFF.

This CDR3 reads CASTPAGLNTEAFF. CDR3 in DNA: TGTGCCAGCACCCCCGCAGGTTTGAACACTGAAGCTTTCTTT. The J gene is TRBJ1-1, the V gene TRBV7-2; D remains unclear. The germline gives CDR1 SGHTA, CDR2 FQGNSA. The V gene lost 7 bases and the J gene lost 0 bases, with 12 bases spanning the gap. The CDR3 is made up of 14 amino acids.